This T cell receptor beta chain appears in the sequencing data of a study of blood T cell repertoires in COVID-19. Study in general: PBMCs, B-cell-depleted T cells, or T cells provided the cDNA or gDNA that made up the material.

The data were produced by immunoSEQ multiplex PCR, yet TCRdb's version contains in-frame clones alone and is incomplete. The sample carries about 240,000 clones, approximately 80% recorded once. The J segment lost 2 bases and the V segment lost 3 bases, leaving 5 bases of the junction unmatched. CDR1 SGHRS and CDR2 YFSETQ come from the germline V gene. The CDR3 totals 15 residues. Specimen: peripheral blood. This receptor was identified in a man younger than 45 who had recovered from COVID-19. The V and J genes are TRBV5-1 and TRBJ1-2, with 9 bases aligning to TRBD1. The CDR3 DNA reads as TGCGCCAGCAGCTCCCCCGGGACAGGGAACTATGGCTACACCTTC. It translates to CASSSPGTGNYGYTF.